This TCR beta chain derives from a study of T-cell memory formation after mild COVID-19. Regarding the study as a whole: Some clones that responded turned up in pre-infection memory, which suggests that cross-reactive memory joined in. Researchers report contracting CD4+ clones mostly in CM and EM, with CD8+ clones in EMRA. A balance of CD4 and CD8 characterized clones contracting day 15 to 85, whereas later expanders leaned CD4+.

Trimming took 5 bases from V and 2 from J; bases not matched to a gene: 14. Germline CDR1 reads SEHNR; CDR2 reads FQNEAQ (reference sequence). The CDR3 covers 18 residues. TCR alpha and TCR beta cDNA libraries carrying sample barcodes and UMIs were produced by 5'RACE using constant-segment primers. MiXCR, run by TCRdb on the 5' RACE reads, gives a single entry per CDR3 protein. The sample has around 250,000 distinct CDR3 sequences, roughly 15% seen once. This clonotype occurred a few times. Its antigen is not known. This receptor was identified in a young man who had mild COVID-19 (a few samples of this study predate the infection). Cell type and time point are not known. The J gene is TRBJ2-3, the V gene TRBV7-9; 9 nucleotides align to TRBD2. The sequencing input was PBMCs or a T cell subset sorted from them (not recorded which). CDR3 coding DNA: TGTGCCAGCAGCCCTAGTTTAGCGGGGGACGGGATCACAGATACGCAGTATTTT. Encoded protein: CASSPSLAGDGITDTQYF.